This TCR beta chain was identified during a study of blood T cell repertoires in COVID-19. Study information: T cells, B-cell-depleted T cells, or PBMCs supplied cDNA or gDNA.

The data were produced by immunoSEQ multiplex PCR, yet TCRdb's version contains in-frame clones alone and is incomplete. This sample has 200,000 to 250,000 clones, with around 87% found just once. Trimming took 5 bases from V and 6 from J, leaving 19 bases between them. This CDR3 has 15 amino acids. CDR1 and CDR2 from the germline V gene are SNHLY and FYNNEI. The sequence was obtained from a woman in her fifties or sixties with COVID-19, enrolled during active disease. Sequencing was carried out using peripheral blood. The genes are TRBV2 and TRBJ1-2; D not resolved. The CDR3 protein is CASSNRLRPPNGYTF. The CDR3, as DNA: TGTGCCAGCAGTAACAGATTGAGACCTCCAAATGGCTACACCTTC.